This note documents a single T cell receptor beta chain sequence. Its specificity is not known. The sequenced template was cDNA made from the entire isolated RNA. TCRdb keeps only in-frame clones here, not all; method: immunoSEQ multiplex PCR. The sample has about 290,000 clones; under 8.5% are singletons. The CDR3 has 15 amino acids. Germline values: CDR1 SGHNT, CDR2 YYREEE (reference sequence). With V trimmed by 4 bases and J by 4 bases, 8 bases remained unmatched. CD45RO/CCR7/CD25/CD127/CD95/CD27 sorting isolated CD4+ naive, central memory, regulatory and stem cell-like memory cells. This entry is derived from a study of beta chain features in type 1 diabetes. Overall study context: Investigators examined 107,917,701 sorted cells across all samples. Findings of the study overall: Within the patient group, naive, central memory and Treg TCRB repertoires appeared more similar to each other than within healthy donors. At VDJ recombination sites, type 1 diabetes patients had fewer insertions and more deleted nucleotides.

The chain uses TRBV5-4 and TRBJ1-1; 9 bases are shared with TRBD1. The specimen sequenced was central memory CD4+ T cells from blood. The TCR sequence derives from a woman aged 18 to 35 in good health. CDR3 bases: TGTGCCAGCAGCGTACAGGGGGCCCGCGGCACTGAAGCTTTCTTT. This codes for CASSVQGARGTEAFF.